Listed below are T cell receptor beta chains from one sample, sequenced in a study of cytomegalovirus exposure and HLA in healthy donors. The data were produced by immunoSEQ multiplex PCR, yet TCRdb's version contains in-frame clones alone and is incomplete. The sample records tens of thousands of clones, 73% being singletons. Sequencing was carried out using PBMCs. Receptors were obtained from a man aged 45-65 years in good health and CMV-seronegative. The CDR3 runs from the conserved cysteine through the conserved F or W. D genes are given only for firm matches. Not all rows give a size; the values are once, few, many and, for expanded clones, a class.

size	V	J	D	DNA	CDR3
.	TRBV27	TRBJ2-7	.	TGTGCCAGCAGACGAGACCCCTACAGGGTTCGCTACGAGCAGTACTTC	CASRRDPYRVRYEQYF
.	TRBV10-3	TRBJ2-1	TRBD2	TGTGCCATCAGTTCGACTAGCGGGGGAGGGAATGAGCAGTTCTTC	CAISSTSGGGNEQFF
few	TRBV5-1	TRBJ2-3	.	TGCGCCAGCAGCCTTGGAGGGTTCCCAGATACGCAGTATTTT	CASSLGGFPDTQYF
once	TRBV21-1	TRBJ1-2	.	TGTGCCAGCAGCAAAGAGAGGGGGCAGGAACTCCCTGGGTATGGCTACACCTTC	CASSKERGQELPGYGYTF
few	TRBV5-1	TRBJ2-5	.	TGCGCCAGCAGATTGGGACTGCAAGAGACCCAGTACTTC	CASRLGLQETQYF
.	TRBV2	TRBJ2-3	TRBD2	TGTGCCAGCAGTCAGACTAGCCTTAGCACAGATACGCAGTATTTT	CASSQTSLSTDTQYF
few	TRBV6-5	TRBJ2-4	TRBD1	TGTGCCAGCACCGACAGGGTCGGAGGAATTCAGTACTTC	CASTDRVGGIQYF
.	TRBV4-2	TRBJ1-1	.	TGTGCCAGCAGCCGAGGGGGGGGGCGGTTGAACACTGAAGCTTTCTTT	CASSRGGGRLNTEAFF
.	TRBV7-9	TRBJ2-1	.	TGTGCCAGCAGCTCCTCGATCACAGGGAGCTCCTACAATGAGCAGTTCTTC	CASSSSITGSSYNEQFF
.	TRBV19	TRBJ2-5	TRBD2	TGTGCCAGTAGTATTGGGACTACGCAAGAGACCCAGTACTTC	CASSIGTTQETQYF
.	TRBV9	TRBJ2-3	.	TGTGCCAGCAGCCCAGGGGTAGGGTCCGGCACAGATACGCAGTATTTT	CASSPGVGSGTDTQYF
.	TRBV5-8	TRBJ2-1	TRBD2	TGTGCCAGCAGCCACGCGGGACTAGCGGGGGGCTTCGCCTACAATGGGCAGTTCTTC	CASSHAGLAGGFAYNGQFF
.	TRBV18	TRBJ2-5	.	TGTGCCAGCTCACTAAAATCTCAGGAGACCCAGTACTTC	CASSLKSQETQYF
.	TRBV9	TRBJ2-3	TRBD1	TGTGCCAGCAGCCCCCGCGACAGGGTAATTTTTCAAAATACGCAGTATTTT	CASSPRDRVIFQNTQYF
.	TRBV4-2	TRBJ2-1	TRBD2	TGTGCCAGCAGGGCGGAGTCTAGCGGGGCGATAAGGTATGAGCAGTTCTTC	CASRAESSGAIRYEQFF
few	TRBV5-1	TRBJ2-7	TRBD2	TGCGCCAGCAGCTCGTACCTAGCGGGGGGTCCCTACGAGCAGTACTTC	CASSSYLAGGPYEQYF
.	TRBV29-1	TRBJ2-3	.	TGCAGCGGTGGGGAGGCTACAGATACGCAGTATTTT	CSGGEATDTQYF
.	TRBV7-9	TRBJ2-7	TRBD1	TGTTCCAGCAGCTCAACGGACAGGGGACGTTTCTACGAGCAGTACTTC	CSSSSTDRGRFYEQYF
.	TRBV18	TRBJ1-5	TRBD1	TGTGCCAGCTCACCGGGTTTACAGGGACAGGGGGTCCATCAGCCCCAGCATTTT	CASSPGLQGQGVHQPQHF
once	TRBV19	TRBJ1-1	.	TGTGCCAGTAGTCCGAAAGGACAGACGAACACTGAAGCTTTCTTT	CASSPKGQTNTEAFF